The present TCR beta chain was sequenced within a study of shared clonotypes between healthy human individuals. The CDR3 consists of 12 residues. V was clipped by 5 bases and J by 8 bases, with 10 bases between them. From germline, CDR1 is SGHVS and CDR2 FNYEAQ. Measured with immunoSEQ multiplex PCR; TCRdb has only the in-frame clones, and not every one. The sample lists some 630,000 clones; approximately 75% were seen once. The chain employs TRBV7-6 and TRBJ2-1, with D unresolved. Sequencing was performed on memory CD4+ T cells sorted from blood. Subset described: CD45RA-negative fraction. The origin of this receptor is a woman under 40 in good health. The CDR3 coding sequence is TGTGCCAGCAGCCTGCCCGGCGATGAGCAGTTCTTC. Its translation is CASSLPGDEQFF.